Below, 28 T cell receptor beta chains from the same sample are listed, as sequenced in a study of hypomethylating agent response in myelodysplastic syndrome. This table comes from immunoSEQ multiplex PCR, and its TCRdb copy is limited to in-frame clones, with some not included. The repertoire consists of 2,500 to 3,500 clones, with roughly 77% occurring once and the leading ten covering approximately 12%. Sample: bone marrow, taken before or after starting hypomethylating agent treatment for myelodysplastic syndrome (not recorded which). The receptors come from a human donor with myelodysplastic syndrome.

The rearrangement uses TRBV5-1 and TRBJ2-1, with no clear D. This CDR3 has 14 residues. Germline CDR1 is SGHRS and CDR2 is YFSETQ. The ends were cut back, 6 bases at V and 2 bases at J, with 12 bases in the middle. The CDR3 sequence: CASMSVGTYNEQFF. The DNA for the CDR3 is TGCGCCAGCATGTCCGTAGGGACCTACAATGAGCAGTTCTTC.

The chain uses TRBV11-2 and TRBJ2-3, with TRBD2 matching over 8 bases. The CDR3 extends over 13 amino acids. The junction had 1 base not matched to a gene; V was cut back by 1 base and J by 7 bases. Germline V lookup: CDR1 SGHAT, CDR2 FQNNGV. The CDR3 DNA reads as TGTGCCAGCAGCTTAGCGGGGGGGTATACGCAGTATTTT. Protein sequence: CASSLAGGYTQYF.

The chain joins TRBV7-2 to TRBJ2-3, with 10 nucleotides matching TRBD2. This CDR3 contains 13 residues. Germline CDR1 and CDR2: SGHTA and FQGNSA. V lost 4 bases and J lost 11; bases outside the gene matches: 6. CDR3 sequence: CASSWDLAGEQYF. CDR3 sequence (DNA): TGTGCCAGCAGCTGGGATCTAGCGGGGGAGCAGTATTTT.

J is TRBJ1-2 and V is TRBV19; 10 bases map to TRBD1. Germline assignment: CDR1 LNHDA and CDR2 SQIVND (reference sequence). CDR3 length equals 15 residues. V shed 1 base and J 7 bases; nucleotides not matched to a gene: 6. CDR3 coding DNA: TGTGCCAGTAGTATAGGGGACAGGGGAAGAATTGGCTACACCTTC. Translated: CASSIGDRGRIGYTF.

This chain joins TRBV21-1 and TRBJ1-4. TRBV21-1 has pseudogene status. The length of the CDR3 is 15 residues. Here the CDR3 reads CASSKARWGNEKLFF. For the CDR3, the DNA is TGTGCCAGCAGCAAAGCCAGATGGGGTAATGAAAAACTGTTTTTT.

V usage is TRBV19 and J usage is TRBJ1-6, with D possibly matching TRBD1 (5 bases). Trimming removed 2 bases at V and 10 bases at J, with 15 bases between. Looked up from germline, CDR1 is LNHDA and CDR2 is SQIVND (reference sequence). This CDR3 spans 15 amino acids. The CDR3 nucleotides are TGTGCCAGTAGTATAATTGGCAGGGAAGGATCACCCCTCCACTTT. Translation: CASSIIGREGSPLHF. Combining the CDR3 with reference TRBV19 and TRBJ1-6 gives the whole variable domain DGGITQSPKYLFRKEGQNVTLSCEQNLNHDAMYWYRQDPGQGLRLIYYSQIVNDFQKGDIAEGYSVSREKKESFPLTVTSAQKNPTAFYLCASSIIGREGSPLHFGNGTRLTVT.

The rearrangement uses TRBV7-2 and TRBJ2-3, with 9 bases that match TRBD2. The junction had 9 bases not matched to a gene; V was cut back by 6 bases and J by 5 bases. The germline gives CDR1 SGHTA, CDR2 FQGNSA. The CDR3 runs to 15 residues. The CDR3 loop reads CASRFGGGARDTQYF. The CDR3 coding sequence is TGTGCCAGCAGGTTTGGCGGGGGGGCTAGAGATACGCAGTATTTT.

Only a few counts were recorded for this clone. The V call is TRBV7-2, the J call TRBJ1-6, with 7 positions matching TRBD1. Germline CDR1 and CDR2: SGHTA and FQGNSA. The ends lost 6 bases at V and 7 bases at J; junction bases unmatched: 6. The length of the CDR3 is 14 residues. The CDR3: CASSSGTVNSPLHF. The CDR3 coding sequence is TGTGCCAGCAGTTCCGGGACAGTCAATTCACCCCTCCACTTT.

This chain links TRBV6-5 with TRBJ2-1; 11 bases fit TRBD1. Germline trimming cut 8 bases from V and 7 bases from J; bases unmatched to any gene: 7. Per germline, CDR1 MNHEY and CDR2 SVGAGI. The CDR3 contains 14 residues. In DNA, the CDR3 is TGTGCCAGCGGGGGGACAGGGGGACAGAATGAGCAGTTCTTC. It is translated as CASGGTGGQNEQFF.

This chain links TRBV12-5 with TRBJ1-4; D is uncertain. This CDR3 has 12 residues. Germline CDR1 LGHNT, CDR2 FRNRAP. Trimming took off 7 bases at V and 7 bases at J, with 10 bases between the two ends. The CDR3 protein is CASAPTVEKLFF. CDR3 bases: TGTGCTAGTGCCCCTACAGTTGAAAAACTGTTTTTT. Based on the CDR3 plus reference TRBV12-5 and TRBJ1-4, the full variable domain is DARVTQTPRHKVTEMGQEVTMRCQPILGHNTVFWYRQTMMQGLELLAYFRNRAPLDDSGMPKDRFSAEMPDATLATLKIQPSEPRDSAVYFCASAPTVEKLFFGSGTQLSVL.

This clone was detected only once. Additional DNA sequences in this sample encode the identical CDR3. The CDR3 nucleotides are TGTGCCATCGCGGACCTAGGAGAGGAGACCCAGTACTTC. This encodes CAIADLGEETQYF. The J gene is TRBJ2-5, the V gene TRBV2; no reliable D call. Trimming stripped 10 bases from V and 5 bases from J, with 17 bases between. This CDR3 is 13 amino acids long. Germline V lookup: CDR1 SNHLY, CDR2 FYNNEI.

The chain links TRBV11-3 to TRBJ2-7; TRBD1 aligns across 7 bases. CDR1 and CDR2 from the germline V gene are SGHNT and YENEEA. This CDR3 region has 14 residues. Unmatched junction bases numbered 3, after V lost 1 base and J lost 3 bases. The CDR3 is CASSLGGTVYEQYF. CDR3 DNA sequence: TGTGCCAGCAGCTTAGGTGGGACAGTCTACGAGCAGTACTTC.

By share of the sample, this clone is large. DNA of the CDR3: TGTGCCAGTAGTAGTTCCCCGGGCTACGAGCAGTACTTC. Translating gives CASSSSPGYEQYF. The chain carries TRBV19 and TRBJ2-7; D remains ambiguous. The V gene lost 4 bases and the J gene lost 3 bases, with 10 bases spanning the gap. CDR1 and CDR2 from the germline V gene are LNHDA and SQIVND (reference sequence). The CDR3 spans 13 residues.

For this clone: At one end the junction does not follow the germline gene, possibly because of a read error. The chain is built from TRBV6-5 and TRBJ2-1, with 14 bases fitting TRBD2. CDR3 size: 13 residues. Germline values: CDR1 MNHEY, CDR2 SVGAGI. CDR3 in DNA: TGTGCCAGCAGCCCCGGACTAGCGGGGGGCCTACTCTTC. Its protein product is CASSPGLAGGLLF.

A few counts support this clone. This chain links TRBV2 with TRBJ2-7; 14 bases are shared with TRBD2. The CDR3 covers 15 residues. Germline V CDR1 and CDR2: SNHLY, FYNNEI. Trimming took 4 bases from V and 1 from J; bases not matched to a gene: 0. The DNA of the CDR3 is TGTGCCAGCAGTGGGACTAGCGGGGGGTCCTACGAGCAGTACTTC. This encodes CASSGTSGGSYEQYF.

The CDR3 DNA reads TGTGCCTGGGACGACACAACCTTAAGTGAAAAACTGTTTTTT. Amino acid sequence: CAWDDTTLSEKLFF. The chain is built from TRBV30 and TRBJ1-4; D is ambiguous. V was clipped by 5 bases and J by 7 bases, with 17 bases between them. The CDR3 is made up of 14 amino acids. Germline V gives CDR1 GTSNPN, CDR2 SVGIG (reference sequence). Full variable domain (rest looked up from reference TRBV30 and TRBJ1-4): SQTIHQWPATLVQPVGSPLSLECTVEGTSNPNLYWYRQAAGRGLQLLFYSVGIGQISSEVPQNLSASRPQDRQFILSSKKLLLSDSGFYLCAWDDTTLSEKLFFGSGTQLSVL.

The chain has TRBV5-1 and TRBJ2-1, with TRBD2 identical over 8 bases. The CDR3 runs 15 residues. The V and J ends lost 4 bases and 6 bases, in that order; junction bases with no gene match: 9. Germline-derived CDR1 and CDR2 are SGHRS and YFSETQ. The CDR3 DNA sequence: TGCGCCAGCAGCCCAGGGACTACTAGCGGCAATGAGCAGTTCTTC. Translating gives CASSPGTTSGNEQFF.

This clone appeared once. This chain links TRBV6-4 with TRBJ2-3; D assignment may be TRBD1 or TRBD2 (5 bases each). Germline assignment: CDR1 MRHNA and CDR2 SNTAGT. The V gene lost 3 bases and the J gene lost 1 base, with 11 bases spanning the gap. CDR3 length equals 15 residues. In DNA, the CDR3 is TGTGCCAGCAGTGATGGGGGAACTGGCACAGATACGCAGTATTTT. This encodes CASSDGGTGTDTQYF.

By sample share, this clone is large. The genes are TRBV19 and TRBJ1-2; weak D call: TRBD1 (6 bases). Deletions cut 8 bases from V and 0 bases from J, with 16 bases between. CDR3 length: 15 residues. CDR1 is LNHDA and CDR2 is SQIVND in the germline V gene (reference sequence). The CDR3 spells CASSPRDIANYGYTF. The CDR3 region has the DNA TGTGCCAGTTCCCCTCGGGACATCGCTAACTATGGCTACACCTTC.

This sequence joins TRBV2 and TRBJ2-1; 15 nucleotides agree with TRBD2. The J segment lost 9 bases and the V segment lost 5 bases, leaving 11 bases of the junction unmatched. Germline CDR1 is SNHLY and CDR2 is FYNNEI. This CDR3 has 17 amino acids. CDR3 protein: CASSRVGTSGGQGEQFF. CDR3 coding DNA: TGTGCCAGCAGTAGGGTAGGGACTAGCGGGGGGCAGGGTGAGCAGTTCTTC.

The gene calls are TRBV25-1 and TRBJ1-2; unclear D gene. The germline V and J ends were trimmed by 8 bases and 3 bases, with 16 bases remaining between them. There are 14 residues in the CDR3. Germline V CDR1 and CDR2: MGHDK, SYGVNS. The CDR3 bases are TGTGCCAGCGGGGAGGTCGGAGTTTACTATGGCTACACCTTC. This encodes CASGEVGVYYGYTF.

This clone was seen a single time. The chain recombines TRBV6-1 with TRBJ2-3; TRBD1 is a possible D gene (6 bases). CDR1 is MNHNS, CDR2 SASEGT, per germline. The CDR3 is 15 residues long. With 7 bases removed from V and 0 bases from J, the gap between germline ends came to 14 bases. The CDR3 spells CASTTDRSSTDTQYF. Here the CDR3 DNA reads TGTGCCAGCACCACGGACAGATCAAGCACAGATACGCAGTATTTT.

V and J are TRBV5-1 and TRBJ1-1, with D maybe TRBD1 (5 bases). Between the trimmed V and J ends, which lost 2 bases and 2 bases, there was a span of 13 bases. In germline, CDR1 is SGHRS, CDR2 YFSETQ. The CDR3 runs to 15 residues. CDR3 nucleotides: TGCGCCAGCAGCTTCCGACAGCCACCTAACACTGAAGCTTTCTTT. The encoded protein is CASSFRQPPNTEAFF.

In its sample, this clone was seen a few times. This chain links TRBV9 with TRBJ2-7; 13 positions agree with TRBD2. Germline loops: CDR1 SGDLS, CDR2 YYNGEE. The CDR3 extends over 18 amino acids. With V trimmed by 4 bases and J by 4 bases, 14 bases remained unmatched. The CDR3 DNA sequence: TGTGCCAGCAGCCTCCAGGCCACTAGCGGGGGGGCGTTGTACGAGCAGTACTTC. Translated: CASSLQATSGGALYEQYF.

The CDR3 is CASSGGAGTLNTGELFF. The CDR3 region has the DNA TGCGCCAGCAGCGGAGGGGCCGGGACACTTAACACCGGGGAGCTGTTTTTT. The chain couples TRBV5-1 to TRBJ2-2, with D possibly being TRBD1 or TRBD2 (6 bases each). The germline V gene encodes CDR1 SGHRS and CDR2 YFSETQ. The CDR3 length is 17 residues. V shed 4 bases and J shed 2 bases, with 18 bases lying between them.

This chain connects TRBV7-9 to TRBJ2-7, with 8 bases aligning to TRBD1. The CDR3 sequence is 12 residues long. CDR1 is SEHNR, CDR2 FQNEAQ, per germline (reference sequence). Trimming at V came to 5 bases and at J to 5 bases, leaving 2 bases not matched to a gene. CDR3 in DNA: TGTGCCAGCAGCACGGGACAGGACGAGCAGTACTTC. Translated, it gives CASSTGQDEQYF.

The rearrangement joins TRBV9 to TRBJ1-6; 11 bases line up with TRBD1. Germline V CDR1 and CDR2: SGDLS, YYNGEE. V shed 4 bases and J 11 bases; nucleotides not matched to a gene: 17. CDR3 length equals 18 residues. The CDR3 DNA reads as TGTGCCAGCAGCTCGACCCCGGTTATGGGACAGGGGGGAACACCCCTCCACTTT. Residues: CASSSTPVMGQGGTPLHF.

The chain is built from TRBV29-1 and TRBJ1-2, with D unclear. The CDR3 is made up of 12 amino acids. V was clipped by 3 bases and J by 4 bases, with 9 bases between them. CDR1 and CDR2 (germline): SQVTM, ANQGSEA. CDR3 DNA: TGCAGCGTTGAGGTTCACTCCTATGGCTACACCTTC. Encoded protein: CSVEVHSYGYTF.